Each of the 8 T cell receptor beta chains below was sequenced from the same sample in a study of regulatory T cells in long-lasting Graves disease. Combining iRepertoire HTBI primers with Arm-PCR of CDR3 regions, the authors built TCR beta libraries. TCRdb re-called the multiplex PCR reads with MiXCR, one entry per CDR3 protein. The data hold around 500,000 distinct CDR3 sequences, with around an eighth observed a single time. The time point is: newly diagnosed GD, antithyroid drugs for less than 3 months. Generation of the TCR library employed RNA extracted from PBMCs. These data were also filed under a second study, of T cells in Graves' hyperthyroidism and ophthalmopathy.

This sample comprised peripheral blood mononuclear cells (PBMCs), obtained at new diagnosis, from a patient treated with antithyroid drugs. The receptors were sampled from a man aged 30-40 years with Graves disease.

The V gene is TRBV6-5, the J gene TRBJ2-7, with 10 bases lining up with TRBD1. The germline V gene encodes CDR1 MNHEY and CDR2 SVGAGI. V shed 1 base and J 6 bases; nucleotides not matched to a gene: 9. This CDR3 comprises 16 residues. CDR3 amino acids: CASSYWPGQGIGEQYF. As DNA, the CDR3 is TGTGCCAGCAGTTACTGGCCGGGACAGGGGATTGGCGAGCAGTACTTC.

The rearrangement links TRBV11-2 to TRBJ2-7, with 13 nucleotides matching TRBD2. The V and J ends lost 4 bases and 3 bases, in that order; junction bases with no gene match: 6. Germline V lookup: CDR1 SGHAT, CDR2 FQNNGV. There are 16 residues in the CDR3. For the CDR3, the DNA is TGTGCCAGCAGCTATTCCGGGACTAGCGGGAACTACGAGCAGTACTTC. It yields the protein CASSYSGTSGNYEQYF. The variable domain in full, with the rest retrieved from reference TRBV11-2 and TRBJ2-7, is EAGVAQSPRYKIIEKRQSVAFWCNPISGHATLYWYQQILGQGPKLLIQFQNNGVVDDSQLPKDRFSAERLKGVDSTLKIQPAKLEDSAVYLCASSYSGTSGNYEQYFGPGTRLTVT.

There are many counts of this clonotype. The chain links TRBV7-7 to TRBJ2-1, with no clear D. Germline V gene data show CDR1 as SSHAT and CDR2 as FNYEAQ (reference sequence). The V and J ends lost 1 base and 5 bases respectively, with 12 bases between them. This CDR3 has 15 amino acids. The CDR3 DNA reads TGTGCCAGCAGCTTAGGAGCCGCAGCTAACAATGAGCAGTTCTTC. Protein product: CASSLGAAANNEQFF.

This clonotype has only a few counts. The rearrangement links TRBV7-2 to TRBJ2-3, with TRBD2 matching 9 bases. Germline V lookup: CDR1 SGHTA, CDR2 FQGNSA. This CDR3 is built from 14 residues. V trimming: 1 base; J trimming: 6 bases; junction bases outside the gene matches: 2. The CDR3 DNA sequence: TGTGCCAGCAGCTTAGGCGGGAGGGTGGATACGCAGTATTTT. Translated: CASSLGGRVDTQYF.

This clonotype occurred a few times. V is TRBV5-6 and J is TRBJ1-5, with D perhaps matching TRBD1 (6 bases). V was shortened by 1 base and J by 4 bases, with 12 bases between the two germline ends. This CDR3 comprises 15 residues. Germline V gene lookup returns CDR1 SGHDT and CDR2 YYEEEE. The CDR3 loop is CASSLRGGPNQPQHF. The DNA of the CDR3 is TGTGCCAGCAGCTTGAGGGGGGGACCGAATCAGCCCCAGCATTTT.

In this sample, this clonotype turned up many times. This chain links TRBV7-2 with TRBJ2-7, with 9 bases lining up with TRBD1. The CDR3 length is 14 residues. The ends lost 5 bases at V and 6 bases at J; junction bases unmatched: 8. Germline V gene lookup returns CDR1 SGHTA and CDR2 FQGNSA. The CDR3 reads CASSPQTGGGEQYF. Written as DNA, the CDR3 is TGTGCCAGCAGCCCCCAGACAGGGGGTGGCGAGCAGTACTTC.

This clonotype was detected only a few times. This chain joins TRBV24-1 and TRBJ2-7; 9 nucleotides line up with TRBD1. The CDR3 extends over 15 amino acids. V was clipped by 3 bases and J by 4 bases; unmatched bases: 6. Germline V CDR1 and CDR2: KGHDR, SFDVKD. The CDR3 reads CATSDGTGTGYEQYF. The CDR3 nucleotides read TGTGCCACCAGTGATGGGACCGGGACAGGGTACGAGCAGTACTTC.

On this clonotype itself: A clone one base away is much larger, so this may be a read error. The rearrangement uses TRBV10-3 and TRBJ1-1, with TRBD1 identical over 8 bases. The V gene's germline CDR1 is ENHRY and CDR2 SYGVKD. V lost 4 bases to trimming and J lost 1 base; unmatched junction nucleotides: 8. The CDR3 has 16 amino acids. CDR3 loop: CAISVGQGFSNTEAFF. CDR3 nucleotide sequence: TGTGCCATCAGTGTTGGACAGGGCTTCTCGAACACTGAAGCTTTCTTT.